The 29 T cell receptor beta chains reported below all come from one sample, sequenced in a study of radiation and T cells in renal cell carcinoma. Indicated time point: baseline pretreatment blood. Treatment: 15 Gy SBRT to primary tumor, nephrectomy 4 weeks later. Sequencing used immunoSEQ multiplex PCR; TCRdb keeps in-frame clones, though not all of them. Of tens of thousands of clones detected, 82% appear once; the ten largest clones hold 5% to 8%. The specimen was blood, collected from a patient whose treatment included radiotherapy and nephrectomy. These receptors all come from a man aged 60 to 75 with renal cell carcinoma.

This clone has at least ten counts. V and J are TRBV19 and TRBJ2-3, with D perhaps matching TRBD1 (5 bases). V was shortened by 3 bases and J by 6 bases, with 13 bases between the two germline ends. Germline loops: CDR1 LNHDA, CDR2 SQIVND (reference sequence). This CDR3 is built from 14 residues. CDR3 residues: CASSMSGLRDTQYF. In nucleotides, the CDR3 is TGTGCCAGTAGTATGTCAGGGCTAAGGGATACGCAGTATTTT.

The chain uses TRBV5-1 and TRBJ2-7, with D perhaps matching TRBD1 (6 bases). Germline V gives CDR1 SGHRS, CDR2 YFSETQ. Trimming cost V 0 bases and J 1 base, with 11 bases left between them. This CDR3 is built from 15 residues. As DNA, the CDR3 is TGCGCCAGCAGCTTGGACTACAGGGTATCCTACGAGCAGTACTTC. Amino acid sequence: CASSLDYRVSYEQYF.

The V and J genes are TRBV7-9 and TRBJ1-4; D call uncertain. The CDR3 runs 16 residues. CDR1 is SEHNR, CDR2 FQNEAQ, per germline (reference sequence). V was clipped by 7 bases and J by 0 bases, with 15 bases between them. The CDR3 region has the DNA TGTGCCAGCACCAACTCAGTACCTGCAACTAATGAAAAACTGTTTTTT. Residues: CASTNSVPATNEKLFF.

This chain connects TRBV10-3 to TRBJ1-5, with 10 bases lining up with TRBD1. Germline CDR1 ENHRY, CDR2 SYGVKD. The V segment lost 2 bases and the J segment 7 bases; nucleotides outside the gene matches: 5. The length of the CDR3 is 15 residues. DNA of the CDR3: TGTGCCATCAGTGAGCGGGACAGGGGAAAACAGCCCCAGCATTTT. This sequence encodes CAISERDRGKQPQHF.

V usage is TRBV9 and J usage is TRBJ2-3; D uncertain. Germline lookup yields CDR1 SGDLS and CDR2 YYNGEE. Trimming removed 2 bases at V and 3 bases at J, with 4 bases between. The CDR3 consists of 12 residues. The CDR3 DNA sequence: TGTGCCAGCAGCGTGATGACAGATACGCAGTATTTT. As protein: CASSVMTDTQYF.

The gene calls are TRBV7-3 and TRBJ2-7; 12 bases align to TRBD2. The V gene's germline CDR1 is SGHTA and CDR2 FQGTGA. Trimming cost V 5 bases and J 4 bases; bases outside gene matches: 6. This CDR3 comprises 15 residues. The CDR3 DNA is TGTGCCAGCAGCCGCGGGACTAGCGGGCCGTACGAGCAGTACTTC. This translates into CASSRGTSGPYEQYF.

This chain joins TRBV12-5 and TRBJ1-1; no firm D call. V was shortened by 1 base and J by 6 bases, with 9 bases between the two germline ends. The CDR3 runs 13 residues. CDR1 and CDR2 (germline): LGHNT, FRNRAP. For the CDR3, the DNA is TGTGCTAGTGGTTTGGGGCCGGCGGCTGAAGCTTTCTTT. Protein product: CASGLGPAAEAFF.

The chain is built from TRBV28 and TRBJ2-5, with TRBD2 identical over 11 bases. V gave up 2 bases and J gave up 4 bases; unmatched junction bases: 6. CDR1 is MDHEN, CDR2 SYDVKM, per germline. The CDR3 has 16 amino acids. CDR3 nucleotide sequence: TGTGCCAGCAGTTTAACCCGACTAGCGGGACGAGAGACCCAGTACTTC. Protein product: CASSLTRLAGRETQYF.

The rearrangement joins TRBV7-9 to TRBJ2-1; D unresolved. The CDR3 is 12 residues long. The germline V gene has CDR1 SEHNR and CDR2 FQNEAQ (reference sequence). V dropped 2 bases and J dropped 8 bases, with 7 bases sitting between them. CDR3 nucleotides: TGTGCCAGCAGCTTATTGAACTATGAGCAGTTCTTC. This sequence encodes CASSLLNYEQFF.

Only a few counts were recorded for this clone. Other DNA sequences in the sample encode the same CDR3. This chain links TRBV4-3 with TRBJ2-3; possibly TRBD2 for D (6 bases). V gave up 1 base and J gave up 3 bases, with 8 bases separating them. The length of the CDR3 is 14 residues. The germline V gene encodes CDR1 LGHNA and CDR2 YSLEER. The CDR3 nucleotides read TGCGCCAGCAGCCAAGGCGGGATTACAGATACGCAGTATTTT. As protein: CASSQGGITDTQYF.

The chain links TRBV7-8 to TRBJ1-2; possible D gene TRBD1, 5 bases. This CDR3 contains 14 residues. Germline V CDR1 and CDR2: SGHVS, FQNEAQ. Trimming left V 0 bases short and J 7 bases short, with 12 bases between. The CDR3 DNA is TGTGCCAGCAGCTTAGCGGTGGGGCAACGTGGCTACACCTTC. As protein: CASSLAVGQRGYTF.

The V gene is TRBV9, the J gene TRBJ1-2; tentative D call: TRBD1 (6 bases). The V and J ends lost 3 bases and 1 base respectively, with 7 bases between them. The CDR3 is made up of 13 amino acids. Germline CDR1 and CDR2: SGDLS and YYNGEE. The CDR3 DNA is TGTGCCAGCAGCGGACAGGTTAACTATGGCTACACCTTC. It translates to CASSGQVNYGYTF.

The chain links TRBV15 to TRBJ2-1; no firm D call. This CDR3 is built from 14 residues. Per the germline V gene, CDR1 is LNHNV and CDR2 is YYDKDF (reference sequence). Trimming pared 1 base from V and 8 bases from J, leaving 12 bases between. CDR3: CATSRGAVGDEQFF. CDR3 bases: TGTGCCACCAGCAGAGGCGCGGTAGGCGATGAGCAGTTCTTC.

The chain employs TRBV27 and TRBJ1-5; D not certain. This CDR3 spans 15 amino acids. Germline V gene data show CDR1 as MNHEY and CDR2 as SMNVEV (reference sequence). Trimming cost V 6 bases and J 4 bases, with 16 bases left between them. This chain's CDR3 is CASSQIAELNQPQHF. Written as DNA, the CDR3 is TGTGCCAGCAGCCAGATCGCAGAGCTTAATCAGCCCCAGCATTTT.

V is TRBV7-7 and J is TRBJ2-6, with TRBD2 identical over 8 bases. The CDR3 covers 17 residues. The germline V gene has CDR1 SSHAT and CDR2 FNYEAQ (reference sequence). J lost 0 bases, V lost 5 bases, and 6 bases had no gene match. The CDR3 DNA reads TGTGCCAGCAGCCCGCGGGGGGATTACTCTGGGGCCAACGTCCTGACTTTC. Protein sequence: CASSPRGDYSGANVLTF.

The chain combines TRBV27 with TRBJ2-3; the D is unclear. With 5 bases removed from V and 5 bases from J, the gap between germline ends came to 17 bases. This CDR3 has 15 residues. Germline CDR1 MNHEY, CDR2 SMNVEV (reference sequence). The CDR3 DNA is TGTGCCAGCAGTCCTGACACCTTTACCGGAGATACGCAGTATTTT. It yields the protein CASSPDTFTGDTQYF.

The rearrangement links TRBV7-9 to TRBJ2-1; unclear D gene. The V and J ends lost 5 bases and 2 bases respectively, with 10 bases between them. The germline gives CDR1 SEHNR, CDR2 FQNEAQ (reference sequence). This CDR3 contains 14 residues. CDR3 sequence: CASSPSGPYNEQFF. The CDR3 nucleotides read TGTGCCAGCAGCCCCTCCGGGCCCTACAATGAGCAGTTCTTC.

The rearrangement joins TRBV5-1 to TRBJ2-6, with D perhaps TRBD2 (5 bases). Germline V gene sequence: CDR1 SGHRS, CDR2 YFSETQ. Trimming took off 0 bases at V and 0 bases at J, with 10 bases between the two ends. CDR3 length equals 17 residues. The CDR3 region is CASSLGRPFSGANVLTF. The DNA of the CDR3 is TGCGCCAGCAGCTTGGGGAGGCCCTTCTCTGGGGCCAACGTCCTGACTTTC.

The chain has TRBV5-1 and TRBJ2-1; 8 bases are shared with TRBD2. Germline trimming cut 2 bases from V and 5 bases from J; bases unmatched to any gene: 3. Germline assignment: CDR1 SGHRS and CDR2 YFSETQ. The CDR3 totals 14 residues. Here the CDR3 reads CASSLSGSDNEQFF. Here the CDR3 DNA reads TGCGCCAGCAGCTTAAGCGGGAGTGACAATGAGCAGTTCTTC.

CDR3 DNA sequence: TGTGCCAGCAGCCTCTCGGAGGACAATGAGCAGTTCTTC. Translating it yields CASSLSEDNEQFF. The chain has TRBV7-7 and TRBJ2-1; possible D gene TRBD2, 5 bases. Trimming took off 5 bases at V and 5 bases at J, with 10 bases between the two ends. There are 13 residues in the CDR3. Germline CDR1 reads SSHAT; CDR2 reads FNYEAQ (reference sequence).

The chain uses TRBV7-3 and TRBJ2-1; D is unresolved. The CDR3 spans 13 residues. Trimming pared 3 bases from V and 8 bases from J, leaving 11 bases between. CDR1 is SGHTA, CDR2 FQGTGA, per germline. The DNA of the CDR3 is TGTGCCAGCAGCTTTACGTCTCGAGATGAGCAGTTCTTC. Its protein product is CASSFTSRDEQFF.

This chain links TRBV6-5 with TRBJ2-5; 7 nucleotides match TRBD1. The CDR3 spans 16 residues. The germline V gene has CDR1 MNHEY and CDR2 SVGAGI. The J segment lost 1 base and the V segment lost 2 bases, leaving 7 bases of the junction unmatched. The CDR3, as DNA: TGTGCCAGCAGTTACACCGGGACAGCCATCCAAGAGACCCAGTACTTC. As protein: CASSYTGTAIQETQYF.

The V and J genes are TRBV5-1 and TRBJ1-1; D ambiguous. CDR1 is SGHRS, CDR2 YFSETQ, per germline. This CDR3 region has 13 residues. Trimming pared 0 bases from V and 1 base from J, leaving 4 bases between. The CDR3 nucleotides are TGCGCCAGCAGCTTGGCCCCGAACACTGAAGCTTTCTTT. It yields the protein CASSLAPNTEAFF.

This chain links TRBV4-3 with TRBJ2-1; tentatively, D is TRBD2 (5 bases). Germline values: CDR1 LGHNA, CDR2 YSLEER. Deletions cut 7 bases from V and 0 bases from J, with 13 bases between. This CDR3 spans 15 amino acids. This CDR3 is CASTPNGNSYNEQFF. CDR3 nucleotides: TGCGCCAGCACCCCAAACGGGAACTCCTACAATGAGCAGTTCTTC.

This clone was recorded only once. The J gene is TRBJ2-3, the V gene TRBV5-4, with D uncertain. Germline V lookup: CDR1 SGHNT, CDR2 YYREEE (reference sequence). This CDR3 is 13 amino acids long. V was pared by 4 bases and J by 0 bases, with 6 bases between. The CDR3, as DNA: TGTGCCAGCAGCCTGATTAGCACAGATACGCAGTATTTT. Protein sequence: CASSLISTDTQYF.

The chain joins TRBV11-2 to TRBJ2-1; no firm D call. V was trimmed by 5 bases and J by 7 bases, leaving 9 bases between them. Germline V gene data show CDR1 as SGHAT and CDR2 as FQNNGV. The CDR3 consists of 12 residues. CDR3: CASSLNPNEQFF. The CDR3 nucleotides are TGTGCCAGCAGCCTGAACCCTAATGAGCAGTTCTTC.

With regard to this clone: Other DNA sequences of this sample code for an identical CDR3. V gene TRBV5-1 combines with J gene TRBJ2-5, with D tentatively TRBD2 (5 bases). This CDR3 contains 14 residues. Trimming stripped 0 bases from V and 2 bases from J, with 8 bases between. Per germline, CDR1 SGHRS and CDR2 YFSETQ. CDR3 residues: CASSLGRGQETQYF. The CDR3 DNA follows: TGCGCCAGCAGCTTGGGACGGGGACAAGAGACCCAGTACTTC.

This chain links TRBV7-2 with TRBJ2-7; 8 bases are shared with TRBD2. This CDR3 region has 15 residues. Germline loops: CDR1 SGHTA, CDR2 FQGNSA. The junction had 7 bases not matched to a gene; V was cut back by 5 bases and J by 1 base. CDR3 sequence reads: CASSPSTSVSYEQYF. As DNA, the CDR3 is TGTGCCAGCAGCCCCTCGACTAGCGTTTCCTACGAGCAGTACTTC.

V usage is TRBV19 and J usage is TRBJ1-2, with no clear D. Trimming removed 0 bases at V and 7 bases at J, with 21 bases between. CDR1 and CDR2 (germline): LNHDA, SQIVND (reference sequence). CDR3 length: 17 residues. The CDR3 region is CASSIDRGARVLSGYTF. CDR3 DNA: TGTGCCAGTAGTATAGATCGAGGTGCTCGTGTCCTCAGTGGCTACACCTTC.